The text below deals with one T cell receptor (beta chain). In the original analysis: It was from reference gene primer amplification that nucleated cell counts were estimated. The repertoire was sequenced with immunoSEQ multiplex PCR; TCRdb's copy has only in-frame clones and lacks some. That table supplies the V and J calls and clone size; D and trimming were determined from the DNA. The profile shows about 190,000 clones, about nine tenths of them singletons. The data are from a study of blood T cell repertoires in COVID-19. Study details: The origin of the acute and convalescent COVID-19 samples was the United States, Italy and Spain. T cells, B-cell-depleted T cells, or PBMCs provided the cDNA or gDNA that served as material.

CDR3 length equals 11 residues. Germline lookup yields CDR1 GTSNPN and CDR2 SVGIG (reference sequence). The V end was cut by 2 bases, the J end by 6 bases, with 5 bases between. The clonotype comes from a young man with acute or convalescent COVID-19. Sequenced material: peripheral blood. V usage is TRBV30 and J usage is TRBJ2-1; D not certain. This CDR3 reads CAWSRRNEQFF. CDR3 DNA: TGTGCCTGGAGTCGTCGCAATGAGCAGTTCTTC.